Following are 8 T cell receptor beta chains from one sample sequenced in a study of T-cell reconstitution after alpha-beta-depleted transplantation in children. Unique molecular identifiers were used to barcode this TCRbeta library. TCRdb called the PCR reads again in MiXCR, with one record for every CDR3 protein. The sample has 150,000 to 250,000 distinct CDR3 sequences; roughly 15% are singletons. The starting material was PBMCs from the stem cell graft donor, obtained from the stem cell graft. The receptor set was obtained from a human donor who donated a stem cell graft to a child with acute lymphoblastic leukemia.

This clonotype was observed many times. V usage is TRBV5-8 and J usage is TRBJ2-5, with 10 positions matching TRBD2. The trim removed 0 bases at V and 5 bases at J, leaving 10 bases unmatched. The CDR3 runs to 17 residues. Germline CDR1 and CDR2: SGHTS and YDEGEE. CDR3 nucleotide sequence: TGTGCCAGCAGCTTGGGTCTCTTAGCGGGAGGACGGGAGACCCAGTACTTC. Protein sequence: CASSLGLLAGGRETQYF.

This clonotype occurred many times. This rearrangement joins TRBV28 to TRBJ2-5, with a tentative D call TRBD2 (6 bases). CDR3 length: 13 amino acids. CDR1 is MDHEN, CDR2 SYDVKM, per germline. V gave up 5 bases and J gave up 4 bases, with 11 bases separating them. The CDR3 DNA is TGTGCCAGCAGTACTAGCAACCTAGAGACCCAGTACTTC. Its translation: CASSTSNLETQYF.

There are many counts of this clonotype. The CDR3 DNA is TGTGCCAGCAGCTTGGCTGGTGTGGATGAAAAACTGTTTTTT. Encoded protein: CASSLAGVDEKLFF. The V and J genes are TRBV5-6 and TRBJ1-4, with D unresolved. The CDR3 runs to 14 residues. Between the trimmed V and J ends, which lost 0 bases and 6 bases, there was a span of 9 bases. Germline values: CDR1 SGHDT, CDR2 YYEEEE.

In this sample, this clonotype turned up many times. The chain employs TRBV5-1 and TRBJ2-7; maybe TRBD2 (5 bases). V shed 2 bases and J shed 5 bases, with 14 bases lying between them. The CDR3 totals 14 residues. CDR1 SGHRS and CDR2 YFSETQ come from the germline V gene. The CDR3 sequence is CASSLKGVRDEQYF. The CDR3 nucleotides are TGCGCCAGCAGCTTAAAGGGAGTTCGGGACGAGCAGTACTTC.

This chain links TRBV12-3 or TRBV12-4 with TRBJ1-1; no definite D call. Trimming stripped 3 bases from V and 3 bases from J, with 14 bases between. This CDR3 contains 15 residues. CDR3: CASSFPWGTDTEAFF. In DNA form, the CDR3 reads TGTGCCAGCAGTTTTCCGTGGGGTACCGACACTGAAGCTTTCTTT.

V usage is TRBV5-6 and J usage is TRBJ2-7; 7 bases match TRBD1. With V trimmed by 4 bases and J by 4 bases, 5 bases remained unmatched. This CDR3 has 13 amino acids. CDR1 is SGHDT, CDR2 YYEEEE, per germline. CDR3 sequence (DNA): TGTGCCAGCAGCCCGGGACAGCTTTACGAGCAGTACTTC. This translates into CASSPGQLYEQYF.

A remark on this clonotype: Since a much larger clone is just one base distant, this may be a read error. The chain uses TRBV5-1 and TRBJ1-1; D is unclear. The CDR3 is 14 amino acids. Germline V gene sequence: CDR1 SGHRS, CDR2 YFSETQ. The CDR3 DNA reads as TGCGCCAGCAGCTTGGGGGTCTTAAACATTGAAGCTTTCTTT. It translates to CASSLGVLNIEAFF.

There are a few counts of this clonotype. The rearrangement links TRBV5-1 to TRBJ2-5, with a possible D match to TRBD2 (6 bases). The ends were cut back, 1 base at V and 4 bases at J, with 11 bases in the middle. The CDR3 length is 14 residues. Germline V gene lookup returns CDR1 SGHRS and CDR2 YFSETQ. CDR3 sequence reads: CASSLSLGGETQYF. The CDR3, as DNA: TGCGCCAGCAGCTTGAGTCTGGGGGGAGAGACCCAGTACTTC.